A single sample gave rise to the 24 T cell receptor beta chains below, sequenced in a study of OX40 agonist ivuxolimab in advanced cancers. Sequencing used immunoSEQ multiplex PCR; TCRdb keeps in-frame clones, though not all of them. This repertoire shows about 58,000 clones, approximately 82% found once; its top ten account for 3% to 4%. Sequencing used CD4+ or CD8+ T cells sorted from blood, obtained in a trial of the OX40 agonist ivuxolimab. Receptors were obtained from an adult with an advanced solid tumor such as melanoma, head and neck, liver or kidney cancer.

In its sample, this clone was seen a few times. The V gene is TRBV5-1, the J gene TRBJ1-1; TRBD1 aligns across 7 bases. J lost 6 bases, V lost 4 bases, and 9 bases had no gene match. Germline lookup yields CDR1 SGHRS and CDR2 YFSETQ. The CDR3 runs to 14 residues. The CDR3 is CASSLTGFGPEAFF. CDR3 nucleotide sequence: TGCGCCAGCAGCCTGACAGGGTTTGGCCCTGAAGCTTTCTTT.

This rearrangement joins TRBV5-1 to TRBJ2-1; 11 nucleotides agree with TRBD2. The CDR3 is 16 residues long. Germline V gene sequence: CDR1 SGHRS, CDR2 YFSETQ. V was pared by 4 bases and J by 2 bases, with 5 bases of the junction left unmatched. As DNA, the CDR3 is TGCGCCAGCAGCCAGACTAGCGGGGTAACCTACAATGAGCAGTTCTTC. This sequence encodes CASSQTSGVTYNEQFF.

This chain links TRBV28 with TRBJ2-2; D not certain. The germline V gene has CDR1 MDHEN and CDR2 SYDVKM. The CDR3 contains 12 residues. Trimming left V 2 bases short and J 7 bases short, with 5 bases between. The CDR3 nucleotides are TGTGCCAGCAGTTTACAGCACGGGGAGCTGTTTTTT. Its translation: CASSLQHGELFF.

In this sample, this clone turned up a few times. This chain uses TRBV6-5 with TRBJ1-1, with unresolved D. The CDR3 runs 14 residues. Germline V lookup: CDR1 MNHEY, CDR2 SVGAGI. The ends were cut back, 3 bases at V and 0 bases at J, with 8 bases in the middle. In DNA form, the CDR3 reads TGTGCCAGCAGTTATCGGCACTTGAACACTGAAGCTTTCTTT. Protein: CASSYRHLNTEAFF.

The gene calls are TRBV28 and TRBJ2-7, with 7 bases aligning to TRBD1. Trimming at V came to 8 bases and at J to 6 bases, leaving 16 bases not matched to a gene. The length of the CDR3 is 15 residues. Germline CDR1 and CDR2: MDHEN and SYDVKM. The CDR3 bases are TGTGCCAGCGCCCAGCTACGACAGGGTGTAAGCGAGCAGTACTTC. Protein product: CASAQLRQGVSEQYF.

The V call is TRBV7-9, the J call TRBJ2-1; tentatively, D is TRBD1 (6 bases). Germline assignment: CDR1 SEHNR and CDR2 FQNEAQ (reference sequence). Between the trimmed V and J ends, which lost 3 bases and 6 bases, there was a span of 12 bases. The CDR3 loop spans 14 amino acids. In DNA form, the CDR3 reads TGTGCCAGCAGCTTGTCGATGGGGGCCAATGAGCAGTTCTTC. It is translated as CASSLSMGANEQFF.

The DNA for the CDR3 is TGCGCCAGCAGCCAGGACAATGAGCAGTTCTTC. Protein sequence: CASSQDNEQFF. The rearrangement joins TRBV5-1 to TRBJ2-1; D gene uncertain. Per the germline V gene, CDR1 is SGHRS and CDR2 is YFSETQ. V dropped 4 bases and J dropped 5 bases, with 4 bases sitting between them. The CDR3 is 11 residues long.

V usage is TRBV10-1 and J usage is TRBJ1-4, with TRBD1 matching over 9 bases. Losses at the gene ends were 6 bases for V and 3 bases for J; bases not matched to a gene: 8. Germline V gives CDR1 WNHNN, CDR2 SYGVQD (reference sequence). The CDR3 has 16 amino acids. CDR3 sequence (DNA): TGCGCCAGCAGCTTCCGGGACAGGGATGCTAATGAAAAACTGTTTTTT. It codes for CASSFRDRDANEKLFF.

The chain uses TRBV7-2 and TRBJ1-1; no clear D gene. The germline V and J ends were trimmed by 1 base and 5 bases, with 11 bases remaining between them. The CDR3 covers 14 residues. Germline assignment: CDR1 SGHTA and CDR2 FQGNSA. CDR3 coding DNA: TGTGCCAGCAGCTTAGTAGAGGGTCGGACTGAAGCTTTCTTT. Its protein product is CASSLVEGRTEAFF.

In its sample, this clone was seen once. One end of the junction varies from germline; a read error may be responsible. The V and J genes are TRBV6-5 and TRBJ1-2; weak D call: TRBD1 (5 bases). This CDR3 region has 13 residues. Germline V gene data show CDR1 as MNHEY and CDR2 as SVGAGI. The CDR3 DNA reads TGTGCCAGCAGTTACCCGCAGGGTGGACCTTTAAGCTTC. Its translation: CASSYPQGGPLSF.

The DNA of the CDR3 is TGTGCCAGCAGCCCCCCCGGACAGGTTATTTACTATGGCTACACCTTC. Its protein is CASSPPGQVIYYGYTF. The chain links TRBV7-6 to TRBJ1-2; 7 nucleotides line up with TRBD1. The CDR3 contains 16 residues. V was pared by 5 bases and J by 3 bases, with 12 bases of the junction left unmatched. Germline V CDR1 and CDR2: SGHVS, FNYEAQ.

The CDR3: CASSYSRGTEAFF. The DNA for the CDR3 is TGTGCCAGCAGTTACTCCAGGGGAACTGAAGCTTTCTTT. The chain carries TRBV6-5 and TRBJ1-1; maybe TRBD1 (6 bases). The CDR3 has 13 amino acids. Germline CDR1 reads MNHEY; CDR2 reads SVGAGI. With 0 bases removed from V and 5 bases from J, the gap between germline ends came to 7 bases.

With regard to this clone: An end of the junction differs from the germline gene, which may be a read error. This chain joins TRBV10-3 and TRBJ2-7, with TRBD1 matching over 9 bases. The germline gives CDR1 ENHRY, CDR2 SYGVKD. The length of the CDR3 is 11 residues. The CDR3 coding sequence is TGTGCCATCAGTGATACAGGGGACAGGGACTTC. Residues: CAISDTGDRDF.

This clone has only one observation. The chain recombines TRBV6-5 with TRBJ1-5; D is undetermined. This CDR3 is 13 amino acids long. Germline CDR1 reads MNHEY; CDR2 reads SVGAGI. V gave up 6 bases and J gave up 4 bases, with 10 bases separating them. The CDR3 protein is CASSLTGNQPQHF. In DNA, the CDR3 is TGTGCCAGCAGCTTAACGGGAAATCAGCCCCAGCATTTT.

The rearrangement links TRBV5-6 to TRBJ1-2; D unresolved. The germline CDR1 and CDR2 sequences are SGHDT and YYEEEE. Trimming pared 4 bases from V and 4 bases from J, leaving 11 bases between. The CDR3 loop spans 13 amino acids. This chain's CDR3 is CASSGERVYGYTF. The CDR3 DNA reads TGTGCCAGCAGCGGGGAGCGCGTCTATGGCTACACCTTC.

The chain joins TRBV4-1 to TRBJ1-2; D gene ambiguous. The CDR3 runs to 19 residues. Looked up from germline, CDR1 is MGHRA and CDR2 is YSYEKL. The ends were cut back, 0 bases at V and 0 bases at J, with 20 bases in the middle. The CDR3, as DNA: TGCGCCAGCAGCCAAGAGGCTGTCTTGGGGTTAAAAGCTAACTATGGCTACACCTTC. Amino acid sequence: CASSQEAVLGLKANYGYTF.

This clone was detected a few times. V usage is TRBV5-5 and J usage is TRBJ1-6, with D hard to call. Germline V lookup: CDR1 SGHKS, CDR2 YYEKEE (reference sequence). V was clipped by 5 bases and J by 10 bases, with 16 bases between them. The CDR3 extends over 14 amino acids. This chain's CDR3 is CASRLNLYQSPLHF. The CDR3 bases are TGTGCCAGCAGACTAAATCTATACCAATCACCCCTCCACTTT.

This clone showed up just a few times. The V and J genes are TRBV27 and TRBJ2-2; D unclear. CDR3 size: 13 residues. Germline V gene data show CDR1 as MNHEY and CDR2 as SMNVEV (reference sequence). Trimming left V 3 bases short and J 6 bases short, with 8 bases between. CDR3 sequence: CASSFPPPGELFF. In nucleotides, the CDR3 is TGTGCCAGCAGTTTCCCACCCCCCGGGGAGCTGTTTTTT.

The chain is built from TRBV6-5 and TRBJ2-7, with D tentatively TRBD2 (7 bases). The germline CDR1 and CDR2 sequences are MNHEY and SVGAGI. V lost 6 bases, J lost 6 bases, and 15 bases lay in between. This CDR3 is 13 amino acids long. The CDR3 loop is CASSRPGGFEQYF. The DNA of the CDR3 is TGTGCCAGCAGCCGCCCGGGGGGCTTCGAGCAGTACTTC.

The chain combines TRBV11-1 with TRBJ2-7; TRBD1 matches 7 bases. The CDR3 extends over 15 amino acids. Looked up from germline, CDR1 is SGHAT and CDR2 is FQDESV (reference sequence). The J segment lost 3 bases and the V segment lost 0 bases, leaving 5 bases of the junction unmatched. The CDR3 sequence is CASSLAGGEGYEQYF. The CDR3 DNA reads TGTGCCAGCAGCTTAGCAGGGGGCGAAGGCTACGAGCAGTACTTC.

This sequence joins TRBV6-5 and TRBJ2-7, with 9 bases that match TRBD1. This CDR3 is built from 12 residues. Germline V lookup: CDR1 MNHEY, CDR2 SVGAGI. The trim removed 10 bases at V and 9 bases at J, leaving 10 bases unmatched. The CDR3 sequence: CATAGQGEWQYF. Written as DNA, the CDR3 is TGTGCCACCGCGGGACAGGGAGAATGGCAGTACTTC.

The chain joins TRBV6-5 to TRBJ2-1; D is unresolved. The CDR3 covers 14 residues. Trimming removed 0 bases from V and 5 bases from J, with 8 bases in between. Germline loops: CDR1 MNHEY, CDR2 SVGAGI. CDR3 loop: CASSYSVKNNEQFF. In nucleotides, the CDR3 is TGTGCCAGCAGTTACTCTGTTAAAAACAATGAGCAGTTCTTC.

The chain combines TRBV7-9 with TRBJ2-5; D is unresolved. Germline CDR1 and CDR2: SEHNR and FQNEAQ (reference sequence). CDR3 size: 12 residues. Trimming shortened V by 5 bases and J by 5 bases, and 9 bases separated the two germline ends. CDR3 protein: CASSNSGETQYF. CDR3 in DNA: TGTGCCAGCAGCAACTCAGGCGAGACCCAGTACTTC.

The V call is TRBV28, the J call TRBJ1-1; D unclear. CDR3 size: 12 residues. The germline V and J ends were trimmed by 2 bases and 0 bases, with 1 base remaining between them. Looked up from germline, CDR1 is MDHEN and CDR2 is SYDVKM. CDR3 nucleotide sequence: TGTGCCAGCAGTTTAGTGAACACTGAAGCTTTCTTT. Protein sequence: CASSLVNTEAFF.